These 9 T cell receptor beta chains share one sample of origin, sequenced in a study of blood T cells in healthy people across ages. Alongside a J-beta primer mix, a sample-barcoded 5' primer served in a second PCR lasting roughly 7 to 11 cycles. TCRdb independently ran MiXCR on the 5' RACE reads; one entry per CDR3 protein. The table shows 780,000 or so distinct CDR3 sequences, with 50% to 65% occurring only once. The sample comprised blood. The receptors were sampled from a man older than 75 in good health.

This clonotype was detected only a few times. The chain has TRBV4-2 and TRBJ2-7; 10 bases fit TRBD2. CDR1 is LGHNA and CDR2 is YNFKEQ in the germline V gene. V lost 0 bases and J lost 2; bases outside the gene matches: 7. The CDR3 totals 17 residues. As DNA, the CDR3 is TGTGCCAGCAGCCAAGAGGTAGCGGGAGGCACAACCTACGAGCAGTACTTC. As protein: CASSQEVAGGTTYEQYF.

The chain joins TRBV5-4 to TRBJ1-2; D not certain. The germline V and J ends were trimmed by 4 bases and 7 bases, with 17 bases remaining between them. The CDR3 has 14 residues. Per the germline V gene, CDR1 is SGHNT and CDR2 is YYREEE (reference sequence). CDR3 in DNA: TGTGCCAGCAGCCCCCAGGATCTGGGGTCTGGCTACACCTTC. It codes for CASSPQDLGSGYTF.

The V gene is TRBV7-2, the J gene TRBJ1-5; the D is unclear. The CDR3 runs 14 residues. Germline CDR1 is SGHTA and CDR2 is FQGNSA. Trimming took off 0 bases at V and 7 bases at J, with 10 bases between the two ends. The chain's CDR3 is CASSLAHLNQPQHF. The CDR3 coding sequence is TGTGCCAGCAGCTTAGCGCATCTGAACCAGCCCCAGCATTTT. Combining the CDR3 with reference TRBV7-2 and TRBJ1-5 gives the whole variable domain GAGVSQSPSNKVTEKGKDVELRCDPISGHTALYWYRQSLGQGLEFLIYFQGNSAPDKSGLPSDRFSAERTGGSVSTLTIQRTQQEDSAVYLCASSLAHLNQPQHFGDGTRLSIL.

This chain uses TRBV5-1 with TRBJ2-6; the D gene is possibly TRBD2 (6 bases). Germline CDR1 is SGHRS and CDR2 is YFSETQ. The CDR3 runs 17 residues. The V end was cut by 4 bases, the J end by 3 bases, with 17 bases between. Written as DNA, the CDR3 is TGCGCCAGCAGCCGCGGGGACGAATTCGGTGGGGCCAACGTCCTGACTTTC. It encodes CASSRGDEFGGANVLTF.

The table lists this clonotype with a few counts. J is TRBJ2-7 and V is TRBV4-1; D tentatively reads TRBD1 or TRBD2 (5 bases each). The J call may not be correct, given that the DNA end is closer to TRBJ2-5. Germline assignment: CDR1 MGHRA and CDR2 YSYEKL. CDR3 length equals 16 residues. CDR3 DNA: TGCGCCAGCAGCCAAGAGTGGGACGGTGGGGAAGAGACCCAGTACTTC. It encodes CASSQEWDGGEETQYF.

The rearrangement uses TRBV6-5 and TRBJ2-7; 7 bases map to TRBD1. The germline V gene has CDR1 MNHEY and CDR2 SVGAGI. Trimming at V came to 8 bases and at J to 3 bases, leaving 7 bases not matched to a gene. The CDR3 length is 13 residues. Here the CDR3 DNA reads TGTGCCAGCGGAAAGACAGGGAACTACGAGCAGTACTTC. It translates to CASGKTGNYEQYF.

In its sample, this clonotype was seen a few times. The J gene is TRBJ2-1, the V gene TRBV9; 8 bases are a match to TRBD1. Unmatched junction bases numbered 6, after V lost 3 bases and J lost 4 bases. The CDR3 contains 15 residues. Germline CDR1 SGDLS, CDR2 YYNGEE. Here the CDR3 reads CASSARDRTYNEQFF. CDR3 in DNA: TGTGCCAGCAGCGCCCGGGACAGGACATACAATGAGCAGTTCTTC.

The sample holds a few counts of this clonotype. J is TRBJ2-7 and V is TRBV9; D is tentatively TRBD1 or TRBD2 (5 bases each). Trimming removed 0 bases from V and 3 bases from J, with 10 bases in between. The germline gives CDR1 SGDLS, CDR2 YYNGEE. This CDR3 spans 14 amino acids. The CDR3 nucleotides are TGTGCCAGCAGCGTAGCCGGGGCGGACTACGAGCAGTACTTC. It yields the protein CASSVAGADYEQYF. The complete variable domain, with remaining parts taken from reference TRBV9 and TRBJ2-7, reads DSGVTQTPKHLITATGQRVTLRCSPRSGDLSVYWYQQSLDQGLQFLIQYYNGEERAKGNILERFSAQQFPDLHSELNLSSLELGDSALYFCASSVAGADYEQYFGPGTRLTVT.

This clonotype appeared a few times. This rearrangement joins TRBV2 to TRBJ1-1, with D tentatively TRBD1 (6 bases). Germline-derived CDR1 and CDR2 are SNHLY and FYNNEI. There are 12 residues in the CDR3. The V end lost 6 bases, the J end lost 11 bases, and 16 bases lay between the germline ends. Here the CDR3 DNA reads TGTGCCAGCAGGGACAGAATCATTGGGGCTTTCTTT. This sequence encodes CASRDRIIGAFF.